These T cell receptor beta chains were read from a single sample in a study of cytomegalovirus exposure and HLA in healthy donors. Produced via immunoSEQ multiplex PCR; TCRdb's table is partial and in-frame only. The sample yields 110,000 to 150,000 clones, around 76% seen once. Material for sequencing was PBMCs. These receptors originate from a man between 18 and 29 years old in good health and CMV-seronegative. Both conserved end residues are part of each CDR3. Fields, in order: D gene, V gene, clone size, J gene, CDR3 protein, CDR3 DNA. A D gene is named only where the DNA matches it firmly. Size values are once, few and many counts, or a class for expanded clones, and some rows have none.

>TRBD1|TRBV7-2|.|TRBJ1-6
CASSLAASGTGRVPLHF
TGTGCCAGCAGCTTAGCGGCGAGTGGGACAGGGAGGGTACCCCTCCACTTT
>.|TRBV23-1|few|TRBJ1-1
CASSQPLLLGRDCTEAFF
TGCGCCAGCAGTCAACCCCTTCTTTTGGGTAGGGACTGCACTGAAGCTTTCTTT
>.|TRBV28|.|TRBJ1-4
CASSFWRPTNEKLFF
TGTGCCAGCAGTTTTTGGAGACCAACTAATGAAAAACTGTTTTTT
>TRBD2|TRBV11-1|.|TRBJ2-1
CASSIGGGLAACGQFF
TGTGCCAGCAGCATCGGGGGGGGACTAGCGGCGTGCGGGCAGTTCTTC
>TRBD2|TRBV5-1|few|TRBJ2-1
CASREVVSYNEQFF
TGCGCCAGCCGGGAGGTGGTCTCCTACAATGAGCAGTTCTTC
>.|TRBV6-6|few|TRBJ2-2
CASSPQGGLLTGELFF
TGTGCCAGCAGCCCCCAGGGGGGCCTCCTCACCGGGGAGCTGTTTTTT
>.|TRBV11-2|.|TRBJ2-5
CASSFPRGKTQYF
TGTGCCAGCAGCTTTCCCAGGGGAAAGACCCAGTACTTC
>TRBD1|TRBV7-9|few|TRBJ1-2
CASRKGQEIYGYTF
TGTGCCAGCAGAAAGGGACAGGAGATCTATGGCTACACCTTC
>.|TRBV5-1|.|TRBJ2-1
CASSLSDSYNEQFF
TGCGCCAGCAGCTTGTCGGACTCTTACAATGAGCAGTTCTTC
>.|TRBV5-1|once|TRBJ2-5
CASSLGTVRETQYF
TGCGCCAGCAGCTTGGGGACAGTACGGGAGACCCAGTACTTC
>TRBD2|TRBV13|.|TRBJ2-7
CASSPGASGTYEQYF
TGTGCCAGCAGCCCCGGCGCTAGCGGGACCTACGAGCAGTACTTC
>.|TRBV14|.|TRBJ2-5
CASSRGGGNQETQYF
TGTGCCAGCAGCCGGGGAGGTGGGAACCAAGAGACCCAGTACTTC
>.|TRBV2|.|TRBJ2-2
CASSPRGGDTGELFF
TGTGCCAGCAGTCCCCGCGGAGGAGACACCGGGGAGCTGTTTTTT
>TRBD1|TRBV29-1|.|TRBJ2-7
CSGRPGTGGEQYF
TGCAGCGGGCGACCCGGGACAGGGGGCGAGCAGTACTTC
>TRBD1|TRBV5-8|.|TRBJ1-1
CASSQNLITGATEAFF
TGTGCCAGCAGCCAAAACCTAATAACAGGGGCCACTGAAGCTTTCTTT
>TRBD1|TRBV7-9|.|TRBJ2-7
CASSKEVPGQGLAYEQYF
TGTGCCAGCAGCAAAGAGGTCCCCGGACAGGGTTTAGCCTACGAGCAGTACTTC
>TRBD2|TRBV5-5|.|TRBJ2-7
CASSLRGGDYEQYF
TGTGCCAGCAGCTTGCGGGGGGGCGATTACGAGCAGTACTTC
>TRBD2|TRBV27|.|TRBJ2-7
CASSLGLAGAWGAEQYF
TGTGCCAGCAGTCTGGGACTAGCGGGAGCATGGGGGGCGGAGCAGTACTTC
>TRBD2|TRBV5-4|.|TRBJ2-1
CASSLPGGNEQFF
TGTGCCAGCAGCTTGCCGGGAGGCAATGAGCAGTTCTTC
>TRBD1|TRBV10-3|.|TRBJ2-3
CAISGTGTGREDTQYF
TGTGCCATCAGTGGTACCGGGACAGGGAGGGAAGATACGCAGTATTTT
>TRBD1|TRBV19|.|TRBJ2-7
CASHTGTDNSYEQYF
TGTGCCAGCCACACCGGGACAGATAACTCCTACGAGCAGTACTTC
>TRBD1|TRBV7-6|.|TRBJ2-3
CASSLRDRSLFTDTQYF
TGTGCCAGCAGCTTACGGGACAGGAGCCTATTCACAGATACGCAGTATTTT
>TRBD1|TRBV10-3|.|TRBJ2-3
CAISEGTGSTDTQYF
TGTGCCATCAGTGAGGGGACAGGAAGCACAGATACGCAGTATTTT
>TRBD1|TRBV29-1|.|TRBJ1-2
CSFTGDGYGYTF
TGCAGCTTTACAGGGGATGGCTATGGCTACACCTTC
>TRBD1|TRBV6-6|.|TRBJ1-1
CASRSDRANTEAFF
TGTGCCAGCAGATCCGACAGGGCGAACACTGAAGCTTTCTTT
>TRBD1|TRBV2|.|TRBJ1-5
CATKPDRDGQPQHF
TGTGCCACCAAACCTGACAGGGATGGGCAGCCCCAGCATTTT
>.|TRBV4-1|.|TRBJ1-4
CASARTHNEKLFF
TGCGCCAGTGCGAGAACTCATAATGAAAAACTGTTTTTT
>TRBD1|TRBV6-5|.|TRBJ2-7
CASSYSSGQVFYEQYF
TGTGCCAGCAGTTACTCTTCGGGACAGGTCTTCTACGAGCAGTACTTC
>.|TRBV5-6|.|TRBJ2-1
CASSLGRGRSSYNEQFF
TGTGCCAGCAGCTTAGGTCGGGGGAGGAGCTCCTACAATGAGCAGTTCTTC
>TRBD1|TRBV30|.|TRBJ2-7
CAWSQGDSYEQYF
TGTGCCTGGTCCCAGGGGGATTCCTACGAGCAGTACTTC
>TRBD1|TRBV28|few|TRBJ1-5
CASSSGTASNQPQHF
TGTGCCAGCAGTTCCGGGACAGCTAGCAATCAGCCCCAGCATTTT
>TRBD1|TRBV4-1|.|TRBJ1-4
CASRASVTGGGWRLNEKLFF
TGCGCCAGCAGAGCATCCGTGACAGGGGGCGGTTGGCGCCTAAATGAAAAACTGTTTTTT
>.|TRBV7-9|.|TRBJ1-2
CASSFGEPENYGYTF
TGTGCCAGCAGCTTCGGAGAACCAGAGAACTATGGCTACACCTTC
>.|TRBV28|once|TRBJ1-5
CASSWARQPQHF
TGTGCCAGCAGTTGGGCGCGTCAGCCCCAGCATTTT
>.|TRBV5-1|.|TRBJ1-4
CASSSEGDNEKLFF
TGCGCCAGCAGTTCGGAGGGAGATAATGAAAAACTGTTTTTT
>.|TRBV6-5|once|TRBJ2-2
CASSYSRQGGTGELFF
TGTGCCAGCAGTTACTCTCGGCAGGGGGGCACCGGGGAGCTGTTTTTT
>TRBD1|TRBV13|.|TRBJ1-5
CASSKTGGGNQPQHF
TGTGCCAGCAGCAAGACAGGGGGCGGGAATCAGCCCCAGCATTTT
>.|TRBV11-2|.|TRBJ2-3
CASSLEKWLTDTQYF
TGTGCCAGCAGCTTGGAGAAGTGGCTCACAGATACGCAGTATTTT
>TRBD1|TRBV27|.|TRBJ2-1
CASSLSGQGAGSSYNEQFF
TGTGCCAGCAGTTTATCGGGACAGGGGGCAGGGAGCTCCTACAATGAGCAGTTCTTC
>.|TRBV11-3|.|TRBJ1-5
CASSLDENQPQHF
TGTGCCAGCAGCTTAGATGAGAATCAGCCCCAGCATTTT
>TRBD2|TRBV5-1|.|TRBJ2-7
CASSSAGAGEQYF
TGCGCCAGCAGCTCCGCAGGAGCGGGGGAGCAGTACTTC
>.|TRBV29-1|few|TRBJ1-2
CSVEVSANYGYTF
TGCAGCGTTGAAGTCAGTGCAAACTATGGCTACACCTTC
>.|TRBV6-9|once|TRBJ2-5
CASIGQGPVIQETQYF
TGTGCCAGCATCGGGCAGGGCCCAGTGATCCAAGAGACCCAGTACTTC
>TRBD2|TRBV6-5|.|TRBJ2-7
CASSPGTSGYEQYF
TGTGCCAGCAGTCCGGGGACTAGCGGGTACGAGCAGTACTTC
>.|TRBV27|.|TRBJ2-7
CASSFRRNYEQYF
TGTGCCAGCAGTTTTCGGAGGAACTACGAGCAGTACTTC
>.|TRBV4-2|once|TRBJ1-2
CASSQAGEGENYGYTF
TGTGCCAGCAGCCAAGCTGGGGAGGGAGAAAACTATGGCTACACCTTC
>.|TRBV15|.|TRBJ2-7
CATSQGTPSYEQYF
TGTGCCACCAGCCAAGGGACACCATCCTACGAGCAGTACTTC
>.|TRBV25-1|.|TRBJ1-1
CASSGLGVTANTEAFF
TGTGCCAGCAGTGGCCTCGGGGTGACGGCCAACACTGAAGCTTTCTTT
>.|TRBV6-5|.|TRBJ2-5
CASSFTRGQETQYF
TGTGCCAGCAGTTTTACTAGGGGGCAAGAGACCCAGTACTTC
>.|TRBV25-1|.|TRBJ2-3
CASTSIRSDTQYF
TGTGCCAGTACTAGCATTAGATCAGATACGCAGTATTTT
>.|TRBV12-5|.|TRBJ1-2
CASGPAGGGYTF
TGTGCTAGCGGTCCTGCGGGCGGAGGCTACACCTTC
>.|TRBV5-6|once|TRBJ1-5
CASSLEQNQPQHF
TGTGCCAGCAGCTTGGAACAGAATCAGCCCCAGCATTTT
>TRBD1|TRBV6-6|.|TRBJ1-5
CASSYGGQGNQPQHF
TGTGCCAGCAGTTACGGGGGACAGGGCAATCAGCCCCAGCATTTT
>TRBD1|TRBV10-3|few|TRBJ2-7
CAISPRQGAYEQYF
TGTGCCATCAGCCCCAGACAGGGGGCCTACGAGCAGTACTTC
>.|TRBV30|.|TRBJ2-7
CAWSIGSAYEQYF
TGTGCCTGGAGTATTGGGAGTGCCTACGAGCAGTACTTC
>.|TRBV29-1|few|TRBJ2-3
CSVLVGLRTDTQYF
TGCAGCGTCCTCGTCGGACTACGCACAGATACGCAGTATTTT